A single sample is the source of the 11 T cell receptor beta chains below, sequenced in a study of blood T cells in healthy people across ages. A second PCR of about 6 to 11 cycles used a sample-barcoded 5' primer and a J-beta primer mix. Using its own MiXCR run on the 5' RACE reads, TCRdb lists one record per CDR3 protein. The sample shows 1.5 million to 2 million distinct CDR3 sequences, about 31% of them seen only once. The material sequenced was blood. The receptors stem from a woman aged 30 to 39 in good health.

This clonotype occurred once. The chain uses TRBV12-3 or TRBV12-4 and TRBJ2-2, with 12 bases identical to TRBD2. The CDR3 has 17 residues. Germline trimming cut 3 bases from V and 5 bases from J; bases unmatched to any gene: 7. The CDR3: CASSLLAGGPGTGELFF. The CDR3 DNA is TGTGCCAGCAGTTTGCTAGCGGGGGGGCCTGGGACCGGGGAGCTGTTTTTT.

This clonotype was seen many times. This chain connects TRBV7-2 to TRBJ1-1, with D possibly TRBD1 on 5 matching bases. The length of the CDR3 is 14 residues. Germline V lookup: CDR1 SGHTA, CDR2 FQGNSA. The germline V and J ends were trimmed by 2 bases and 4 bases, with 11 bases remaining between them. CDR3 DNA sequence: TGTGCCAGCAGCTTACAGGGTGGGGGCACTGAAGCTTTCTTT. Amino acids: CASSLQGGGTEAFF.

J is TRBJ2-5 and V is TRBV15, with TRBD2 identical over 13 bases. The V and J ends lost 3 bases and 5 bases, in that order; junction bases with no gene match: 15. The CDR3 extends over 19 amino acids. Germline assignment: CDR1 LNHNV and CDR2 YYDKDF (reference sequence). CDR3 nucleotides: TGTGCCACCAGCAGTCCTATCCGGACTAGCGGGAGTCCGGGGGAGACCCAGTACTTC. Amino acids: CATSSPIRTSGSPGETQYF.

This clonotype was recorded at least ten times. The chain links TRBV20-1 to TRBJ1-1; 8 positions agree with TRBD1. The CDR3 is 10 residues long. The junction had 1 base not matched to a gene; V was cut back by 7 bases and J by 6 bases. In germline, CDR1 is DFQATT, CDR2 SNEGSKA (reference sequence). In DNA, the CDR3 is TGCAGTGTGGGACAGGCTGAAGCTTTCTTT. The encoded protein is CSVGQAEAFF.

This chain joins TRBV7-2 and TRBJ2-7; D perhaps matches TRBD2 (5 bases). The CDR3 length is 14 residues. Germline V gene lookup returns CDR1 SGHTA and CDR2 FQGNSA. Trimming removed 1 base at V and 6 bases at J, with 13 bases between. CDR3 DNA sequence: TGTGCCAGCAGCTTAGTGGAGGTTGCGGCCGAGCAGTACTTC. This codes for CASSLVEVAAEQYF.

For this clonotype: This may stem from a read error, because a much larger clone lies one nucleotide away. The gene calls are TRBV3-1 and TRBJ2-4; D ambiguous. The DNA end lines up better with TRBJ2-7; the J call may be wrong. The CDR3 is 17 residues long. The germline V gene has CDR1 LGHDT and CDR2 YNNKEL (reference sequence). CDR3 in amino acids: CASSQDLTEESTYEQYF. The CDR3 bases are TGTGCCAGCAGCCAAGATCTAACAGAGGAGTCCACCTACGAGCAGTACTTC.

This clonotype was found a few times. The CDR3, as DNA: TGTGCCAGCAGCTTCTCGACAGGGGAAGAGTCCAGCTCCTACGAGCAGTACTTC. This translates into CASSFSTGEESSSYEQYF. This rearrangement joins TRBV13 to TRBJ2-7; 8 bases map to TRBD1. Germline CDR1 reads PRHDT; CDR2 reads FYEKMQ (reference sequence). The CDR3 covers 18 residues. After removal of 3 bases from V and 0 bases from J, the junction contained 13 bases not matched to a gene.

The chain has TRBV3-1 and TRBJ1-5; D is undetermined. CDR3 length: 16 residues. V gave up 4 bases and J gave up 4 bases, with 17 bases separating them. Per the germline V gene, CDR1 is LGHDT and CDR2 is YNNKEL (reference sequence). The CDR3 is CASSPYPNLVNQPQHF. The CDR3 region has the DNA TGTGCCAGCAGCCCTTATCCAAATTTGGTGAATCAGCCCCAGCATTTT.

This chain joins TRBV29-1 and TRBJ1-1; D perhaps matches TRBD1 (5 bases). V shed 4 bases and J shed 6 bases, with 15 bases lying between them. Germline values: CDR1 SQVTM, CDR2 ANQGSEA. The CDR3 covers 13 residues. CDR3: CSVGQGLRAEAFF. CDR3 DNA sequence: TGCAGCGTTGGTCAGGGACTCCGCGCTGAAGCTTTCTTT.

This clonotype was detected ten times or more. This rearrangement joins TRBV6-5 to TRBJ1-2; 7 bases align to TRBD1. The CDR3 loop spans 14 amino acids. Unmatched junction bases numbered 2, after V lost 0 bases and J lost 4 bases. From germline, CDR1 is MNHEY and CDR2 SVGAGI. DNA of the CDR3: TGTGCCAGCAGTTACTCGTCAGGGGGCTATGGCTACACCTTC. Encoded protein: CASSYSSGGYGYTF.

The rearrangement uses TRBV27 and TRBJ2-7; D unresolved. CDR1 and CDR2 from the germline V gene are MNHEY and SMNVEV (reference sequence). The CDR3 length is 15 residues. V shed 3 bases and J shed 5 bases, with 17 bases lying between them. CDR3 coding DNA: TGTGCCAGCAGTTTGACGGGTGCGGAACCCGACGAGCAGTACTTC. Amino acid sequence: CASSLTGAEPDEQYF.